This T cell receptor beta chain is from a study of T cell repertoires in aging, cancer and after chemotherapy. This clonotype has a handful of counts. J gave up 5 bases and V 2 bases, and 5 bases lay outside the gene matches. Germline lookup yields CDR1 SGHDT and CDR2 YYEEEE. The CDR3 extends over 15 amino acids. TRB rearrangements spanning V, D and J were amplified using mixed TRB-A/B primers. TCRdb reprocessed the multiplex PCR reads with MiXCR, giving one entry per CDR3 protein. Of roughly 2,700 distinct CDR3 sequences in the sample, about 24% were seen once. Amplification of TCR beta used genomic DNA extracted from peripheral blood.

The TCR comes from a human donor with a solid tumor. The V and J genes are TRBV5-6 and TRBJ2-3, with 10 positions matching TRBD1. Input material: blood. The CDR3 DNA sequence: TGTGCCAGCAGCTTTCGGACAGGGGGTGGAGATACGCAGTATTTT. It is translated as CASSFRTGGGDTQYF.